Listed below are T cell receptor beta chains from one sample, sequenced in a study of radiotherapy plus CTLA-4 blockade in lung cancer. Sequenced by immunoSEQ multiplex PCR; TCRdb stores in-frame clones only, minus some. The sample consists of fewer than 65,000 clones, approximately 85% of them appearing once. Sample: peripheral blood, taken from a patient treated with radiotherapy plus ipilimumab. The receptors were gathered from a human donor with non-small cell lung cancer whose response to radiotherapy plus ipilimumab could not be evaluated. Each CDR3 is given with its conserved first and last residue. The D gene is left open where the match is weak. Clone sizes are given selectively: once, few, many, or a class where the clone is expanded.

>TRBJ1-5|TRBV5-8|TRBD1|few
TGTGCCAGCAGCTTGGTCGTCGGGACAGACCAGCCCCAGCATTTT
CASSLVVGTDQPQHF
>TRBJ2-7|TRBV5-1|TRBD1|once
TGCGCCAGCAGCTTGATGACAGGGGTCTACGAGCAGTACTTC
CASSLMTGVYEQYF
>TRBJ2-1|TRBV29-1|-|-
TGCAGCGTTGTGTGGTGGGAGACGGGTGAGCAGTTCTTC
CSVVWWETGEQFF
>TRBJ1-2|TRBV15|-|-
TGTGCCACCAGCAGAGACAGGGTGAACTATGGCTACACTTTC
CATSRDRVNYGYTF
>TRBJ2-2|TRBV11-2|-|once
TGTGCCAGCAGCATGGGACAAACCGGGGAGCTGTTTTTT
CASSMGQTGELFF
>TRBJ1-1|TRBV11-3|-|-
TGTGCCAGCAGCAAGGGACAGAACACTGAAGCTTTCTTT
CASSKGQNTEAFF
>TRBJ1-2|TRBV7-2|TRBD1|-
TGTGCCAGCAGCGACAGGACAGGGGACCCATATGGCTACACCTTC
CASSDRTGDPYGYTF
>TRBJ1-1|TRBV28|-|-
TGTGCCAGCAGTTTGGAGGTTGCGGGGAAAACCTTGAACACTGAAGCTTTCTTT
CASSLEVAGKTLNTEAFF
>TRBJ1-5|TRBV19|TRBD1|-
TGTGCCAGTTCAACAGGGGTTGGACGCAATCAGCCCCAGCATTTT
CASSTGVGRNQPQHF
>TRBJ2-5|TRBV9|-|-
TGTGCCAGCAGCGACTCAGCGGGCCTAAGGGAGACCCAGTACTTC
CASSDSAGLRETQYF
>TRBJ2-3|TRBV11-2|-|-
TGTGCCAGCAGCTTAGATCTCATTGGGGCGGAGATAGGCACAGATACGCAGTATTTT
CASSLDLIGAEIGTDTQYF
>TRBJ1-1|TRBV27|-|-
TGTGCCAGCAGTTTTGGGGCTGAAGCCTTCTTT
CASSFGAEAFF
>TRBJ2-1|TRBV7-2|-|-
TGTGCCAGCAGCTTAGAAGGAGCCCTCTACAATGAGCAGTTCTTC
CASSLEGALYNEQFF
>TRBJ1-6|TRBV7-2|-|-
TGTGCCAGCAGCGTGGCCGTCAATTCACCCCTCCACTTT
CASSVAVNSPLHF
>TRBJ1-4|TRBV7-9|-|-
TGTGCCAGCAGCCGGACAGCAACTAATGAAAAACTGTTTTTT
CASSRTATNEKLFF
>TRBJ1-2|TRBV6-5|-|-
TGTGCCAGCAGGGAGGGAAGGCCTTATGGCTACACCTTC
CASREGRPYGYTF